This T cell receptor beta chain was sequenced during a study of identifying expanded T cells in peripheral blood. The CDR3 is 15 residues long. Germline loops: CDR1 SGHAT, CDR2 FQNNGV. The V end lost 2 bases, the J end lost 0 bases, and 10 bases lay between the germline ends. Repertoires were generated with immunoSEQ multiplex PCR, while TCRdb's copy carries only in-frame clones and drops some. There are about 110,000 clones in the sample; approximately 90% occur only once, and less than 20% lies in the top ten. Healthy donors had no documented immune events, such as infections, while sampled. Study conclusions and caveats: Across healthy donors, higher total template counts meant significantly greater roughly two-week count variance.

Details on this clone: Its specificity is not known.

The TCR was taken from a person aged 18 to 75 in good health. V and J are TRBV11-2 and TRBJ2-5; the D call may be TRBD1 or TRBD2 (6 bases each). Material for sequencing was blood. CDR3 region: CASSLKGGHQETQYF. CDR3 sequence (DNA): TGTGCCAGCAGCTTAAAGGGGGGACACCAAGAGACCCAGTACTTC. Full variable domain (missing parts from reference TRBV11-2 and TRBJ2-5): EAGVAQSPRYKIIEKRQSVAFWCNPISGHATLYWYQQILGQGPKLLIQFQNNGVVDDSQLPKDRFSAERLKGVDSTLKIQPAKLEDSAVYLCASSLKGGHQETQYFGPGTRLLVL.